Listed here are 24 T cell receptor beta chains from one sample, sequenced in a study of human T cells and chemical hapten exposure. TCRdb called the RACE reads again in MiXCR, with one record for every CDR3 protein. The sample consists of 300,000 to 450,000 distinct CDR3 sequences, around 5.5% of them appearing once. The time point: pre-sensitization, week 0. Treatment noted: therapeutic diphenylcyclopropenone sensitization with weekly scalp DPC. Source: whole blood, taken in connection with sensitization to the hapten diphenylcyclopropenone (DPC). All receptors come from a woman between 18 and 29 years old with alopecia areata. Some clones in this sample may be carry-over from other donors' samples.

Details on this clonotype: At one boundary the junction diverges from the germline segment, which might be a read error. V is TRBV15 and J is TRBJ1-5; D gene unclear. CDR3 length: 18 residues. Germline CDR1 reads LNHNV; CDR2 reads YYDKDF (reference sequence). Here the CDR3 reads CSTSRGGQVFYSNQPQHF. Here the CDR3 DNA reads TGTTCCACCAGCAGAGGAGGGCAGGTATTCTATAGCAATCAGCCCCAGCATTTT.

On this clonotype: This could be a read error, since a much larger clone is one nucleotide away. V usage is TRBV12-3 or TRBV12-4 and J usage is TRBJ1-1; D not certain. This CDR3 spans 12 amino acids. The CDR3 reads CATSQMNTETFF. CDR3 sequence (DNA): TGTGCCACCAGCCAAATGAACACTGAAACTTTCTTT.

At least ten counts were recorded for this clonotype. The rearrangement links TRBV7-2 to TRBJ2-5; D not resolved. V was pared by 2 bases and J by 5 bases, with 15 bases between. CDR1 and CDR2 (germline): SGHTA, FQGNSA. This CDR3 is built from 15 residues. The CDR3 nucleotides are TGTGCCAGCAGCTTACAAGTAGGGATGGTGGAGACCCAGTACTTC. Its translation is CASSLQVGMVETQYF.

This clonotype was seen at least ten times. The genes are TRBV4-2 and TRBJ1-6, with D unclear. This CDR3 is 15 amino acids long. V was pared by 0 bases and J by 8 bases, with 11 bases between. Germline lookup yields CDR1 LGHNA and CDR2 YNFKEQ. CDR3 loop: CASSQELGTYSPLHF. In nucleotides, the CDR3 is TGTGCCAGCAGCCAAGAACTAGGAACCTATTCACCCCTCCACTTT.

This clonotype was found a few times. This chain joins TRBV20-1 and TRBJ2-2; tentative D call: TRBD1 (6 bases). Trimming left V 6 bases short and J 4 bases short, with 18 bases between. The CDR3 has 15 residues. Germline CDR1 DFQATT, CDR2 SNEGSKA (reference sequence). The DNA for the CDR3 is TGCAGTGCCCCGGGAAACAGGGCAGGCACCGGGGAGCTGTTTTTT. This codes for CSAPGNRAGTGELFF.

This clonotype was seen a few times. This rearrangement joins TRBV7-2 to TRBJ2-1, with D possibly matching TRBD2 (5 bases). The germline V gene has CDR1 SGHTA and CDR2 FQGNSA. Deletions cut 11 bases from V and 2 bases from J, with 13 bases between. There are 13 residues in the CDR3. CDR3 DNA sequence: TGTGCCTTCAGTCGGGGTCCCTACAATGAGCAGTTCTTC. Protein: CAFSRGPYNEQFF. The full variable domain, completed using reference TRBV7-2 and TRBJ2-1, is GAGVSQSPSNKVTEKGKDVELRCDPISGHTALYWYRQSLGQGLEFLIYFQGNSAPDKSGLPSDRFSAERTGGSVSTLTIQRTQQEDSAVYLCAFSRGPYNEQFFGPGTRLTVL.

In its sample, this clonotype was seen many times. This chain joins TRBV5-5 and TRBJ2-1, with TRBD2 matching 14 bases. Germline loops: CDR1 SGHKS, CDR2 YYEKEE (reference sequence). After removal of 4 bases from V and 4 bases from J, the junction contained 4 bases not matched to a gene. This CDR3 has 16 residues. CDR3 region: CASSPGLAGGYNEQFF. CDR3 DNA sequence: TGTGCCAGCAGCCCCGGACTAGCGGGGGGATACAATGAGCAGTTCTTC.

This clonotype was recorded at least ten times. The rearrangement links TRBV20-1 to TRBJ2-3, with 11 nucleotides matching TRBD2. V shed 4 bases and J 4 bases; nucleotides not matched to a gene: 4. The germline CDR1 and CDR2 sequences are DFQATT and SNEGSKA (reference sequence). The CDR3 is 14 residues long. CDR3 sequence reads: CSAISGGASDTQYF. The CDR3 DNA sequence: TGCAGTGCTATTAGCGGGGGGGCCTCAGATACGCAGTATTTT.

CDR3 loop: CASNLAGASYNEQFF. In nucleotides, the CDR3 is TGTGCCAGCAACCTAGCGGGGGCCTCCTACAATGAGCAGTTCTTC. The chain recombines TRBV12-3 or TRBV12-4 with TRBJ2-1, with 10 bases identical to TRBD2. The CDR3 covers 15 residues. The ends lost 7 bases at V and 0 bases at J; junction bases unmatched: 3.

Only a few counts were recorded for this clonotype. V and J are TRBV9 and TRBJ1-6; TRBD1 aligns across 9 bases. This CDR3 spans 14 amino acids. Trimming at V came to 6 bases and at J to 7 bases, leaving 5 bases not matched to a gene. The germline gives CDR1 SGDLS, CDR2 YYNGEE. The CDR3 is CASTKTGGNSPLHF. The CDR3 DNA reads TGTGCCAGCACCAAGACAGGGGGGAATTCACCCCTCCACTTT.

V is TRBV12-3 or TRBV12-4 and J is TRBJ2-2; TRBD2 agrees at 9 bases. This CDR3 has 16 amino acids. With V trimmed by 3 bases and J by 1 base, 3 bases remained unmatched. The CDR3 DNA follows: TGTGCCAGCAGTTTCCCTAGCGGGAAGAACACCGGGGAGCTGTTTTTT. Translated, it gives CASSFPSGKNTGELFF.

The chain carries TRBV2 and TRBJ2-3; 7 nucleotides match TRBD1. Germline CDR1 and CDR2: SNHLY and FYNNEI. J was trimmed by 4 bases and V by 6 bases; bases with no gene match: 4. This CDR3 has 13 amino acids. DNA of the CDR3: TGTGCCAGCAGAAGGGACAGCTCAGATACGCAGTATTTT. Residues: CASRRDSSDTQYF.

This clonotype was seen ten or more times. The J gene is TRBJ2-3, the V gene TRBV7-6; D may be TRBD2 (6 bases). The CDR3 contains 16 residues. V lost 3 bases and J lost 1, with 14 bases in between. Germline loops: CDR1 SGHVS, CDR2 FNYEAQ. In DNA, the CDR3 is TGTGCCAGCAGCTTCGGGCGTAGCGGAGGCACAGATACGCAGTATTTT. As protein: CASSFGRSGGTDTQYF.

This chain links TRBV7-6 with TRBJ2-5; D remains unclear. Trimming took off 1 base at V and 5 bases at J, with 14 bases between the two ends. CDR1 SGHVS and CDR2 FNYEAQ come from the germline V gene. The CDR3 runs to 15 residues. CDR3 DNA: TGTGCCAGCAGCTTAGTAATAGGGCGGTCTGAGACCCAGTACTTC. This encodes CASSLVIGRSETQYF.

This clonotype has a count of ten or more. J is TRBJ2-5 and V is TRBV5-1, with TRBD1 matching over 9 bases. Germline-derived CDR1 and CDR2 are SGHRS and YFSETQ. Trimming at V came to 4 bases and at J to 6 bases, leaving 10 bases not matched to a gene. There are 15 residues in the CDR3. This chain's CDR3 is CASSTGDRELKTQYF. CDR3 DNA sequence: TGCGCCAGCAGCACTGGGGACAGGGAATTGAAGACCCAGTACTTC.

This clonotype was recorded many times. V and J are TRBV18 and TRBJ2-3; 9 bases align to TRBD2. The CDR3 runs 13 residues. Germline trimming cut 0 bases from V and 14 bases from J; bases unmatched to any gene: 6. Germline loops: CDR1 KGHSH, CDR2 LQKENI. CDR3 protein: CASSPPSRGGLYF. Here the CDR3 DNA reads TGTGCCAGCTCACCACCGTCGCGGGGGGGCCTGTATTTT.

At least ten counts were recorded for this clonotype. The chain has TRBV7-2 and TRBJ1-2; no definite D call. Germline V gene sequence: CDR1 SGHTA, CDR2 FQGNSA. The CDR3 is made up of 17 amino acids. Trimming pared 5 bases from V and 4 bases from J, leaving 23 bases between. The CDR3 nucleotides are TGTGCCAGCAGCCCCTCGCCCTTTCGATATCCCTCCTATGGCTACACCTTC. Its protein is CASSPSPFRYPSYGYTF.

This clonotype was detected ten times or more. V and J are TRBV7-9 and TRBJ2-5, with D maybe TRBD2 (5 bases). V shed 5 bases and J shed 5 bases, with 9 bases lying between them. CDR1 is SEHNR and CDR2 is FQNEAQ in the germline V gene (reference sequence). CDR3 length equals 12 residues. The CDR3 DNA sequence: TGTGCCAGCAGCGGACTCTCGGAGACCCAGTACTTC. The encoded protein is CASSGLSETQYF.

This clonotype was detected many times. V is TRBV4-3 and J is TRBJ2-4; D is undetermined. CDR3 length: 14 amino acids. CDR1 and CDR2 from the germline V gene are LGHNA and YSLEER. V dropped 1 base and J dropped 5 bases, with 9 bases sitting between them. As DNA, the CDR3 is TGCGCCAGCAGCCAAGGAGCGTCTGAAAACATTCAGTACTTC. Protein: CASSQGASENIQYF.

This rearrangement joins TRBV28 to TRBJ2-7; 10 nucleotides align to TRBD2. This CDR3 has 18 amino acids. Germline trimming cut 2 bases from V and 4 bases from J; bases unmatched to any gene: 14. Germline V gene sequence: CDR1 MDHEN, CDR2 SYDVKM. CDR3 bases: TGTGCCAGCAGTTTACCCCTCGGGACTAGCGCGGGAGCTTACGAGCAGTACTTC. This gives the protein CASSLPLGTSAGAYEQYF.

Notes on this clonotype: This sequence may be a read error, since a much larger clone differs from it by one base. CDR3 loop: CDSIWGFGANVLTF. DNA of the CDR3: TGTGACAGCATTTGGGGGTTCGGGGCCAACGTCCTGACTTTC. The chain links TRBV7-2 to TRBJ2-6; D tentatively reads TRBD1 or TRBD2 (5 bases each). Germline CDR1 SGHTA, CDR2 FQGNSA. CDR3 length: 14 residues.

This clonotype was seen a few times. The chain employs TRBV7-2 and TRBJ1-5; D remains unclear. V was clipped by 1 base and J by 3 bases, with 13 bases between them. CDR3 length: 16 amino acids. The germline CDR1 and CDR2 sequences are SGHTA and FQGNSA. The CDR3 DNA follows: TGTGCCAGCAGCTTAGGTATTGTCGGCTCCAATCAGCCCCAGCATTTT. Encoded protein: CASSLGIVGSNQPQHF.

This clonotype was picked up a small number of times. A much larger clone lies one base from this, so it may be a read error. The chain couples TRBV2 to TRBJ2-5; no reliable D call. V lost 6 bases and J 1 base, leaving 3 bases between the germline ends. The CDR3 sequence is 11 residues long. Germline V gene lookup returns CDR1 SNHLY and CDR2 FYNNEI. CDR3 in DNA: TGTGCCAGCAGGGTCCAAGAGACCCAGTACTTC. Residues: CASRVQETQYF.

The J gene is TRBJ1-4, the V gene TRBV7-2; the match to TRBD1 covers 7 bases. After removal of 4 bases from V and 8 bases from J, the junction contained 7 bases not matched to a gene. Germline-derived CDR1 and CDR2 are SGHTA and FQGNSA. The CDR3 is 14 residues long. CDR3 residues: CASSSDREGEKLFF. CDR3 nucleotides: TGTGCCAGCAGCTCCGACAGGGAGGGAGAAAAACTGTTTTTT.